A selection of T cell receptor beta chains follows, all from one sample in a study of blood T cell repertoires in COVID-19. This table comes from immunoSEQ multiplex PCR, and its TCRdb copy is limited to in-frame clones, with some not included. The sample contains around 100,000 clones, 70% to 90% of which appear only once. The sample consisted of peripheral blood. Every receptor here comes from a man older than 75 with acute or convalescent COVID-19. Each CDR3 is given with its conserved first and last residue. The D gene is left open where the match is weak. Size values are once, few and many counts, or a class for expanded clones, and some rows have none.

d_gene,abundance,j_gene,v_gene,CDR3nt,CDR3aa
-,-,TRBJ2-1,TRBV12-3/TRBV12-4,TGTGCCAGCAGTTTATCGGAATACGGGGAGCAGTTCTTC,CASSLSEYGEQFF
TRBD1,once,TRBJ1-5,TRBV4-3,TGCGCCAGCAGCCAAGATGGACAGGGCCAACAGCCCCAGCATTTT,CASSQDGQGQQPQHF
TRBD1,-,TRBJ1-5,TRBV6-1,TGTGCCAGCAGTGAAGCGGAGGGGGCAAACAATCAGCCCCAGCATTTT,CASSEAEGANNQPQHF
-,-,TRBJ1-2,TRBV12-3/TRBV12-4,TGTGCCAGCAGTGAACAGGTACTGTTTGGCTACACCTTC,CASSEQVLFGYTF
-,few,TRBJ2-7,TRBV7-2,TGTGCCAGCAGCTTAGGGGTAGCGCCGACCTACGAGCAGTACTTC,CASSLGVAPTYEQYF
-,-,TRBJ2-1,TRBV7-9,TGTGCCAGCAGCTCGGGGTGGGGGGAAATTTGTATCTTC,CASSSGWGEICIF
-,-,TRBJ1-1,TRBV7-8,TGTGCCAGCAGCTTCTCTTTCTACACTGAAGCTTTCTTT,CASSFSFYTEAFF
TRBD2,once,TRBJ2-1,TRBV9,TGTGCCAGCGCTCGGACTAGCGGTTACAATGAGCAGTTCTTC,CASARTSGYNEQFF
TRBD1,-,TRBJ2-5,TRBV2,TGTGCCAGCTCGGGACAGTACCAAGAGACCCAGTACTTC,CASSGQYQETQYF
TRBD1,-,TRBJ2-6,TRBV9,TGTGCCAGCAGCTATCGAGACAGGGCATTCTCTGGGGCCAACGTCCTGACTTTC,CASSYRDRAFSGANVLTF
TRBD2,-,TRBJ2-1,TRBV2,TGTGCCAGCAGGCCGACTAGCGGCTCCTACAATGAGCAGTTCTTC,CASRPTSGSYNEQFF
-,-,TRBJ1-3,TRBV2,TGTGCCAGCAGTGAACAGTTCAGCTCTGGAAACACCATATATTTT,CASSEQFSSGNTIYF
TRBD1,-,TRBJ1-4,TRBV27,TGTGCCAGCAGTTCACAGGGGATTGATGAAAAACTGTTTTTT,CASSSQGIDEKLFF
-,-,TRBJ2-3,TRBV28,TGTGCCAGCAGTTCCATCCGACAGGGGATCATCGCGGGAGGGCCATCAGATACGCAGTATTTT,CASSSIRQGIIAGGPSDTQYF
TRBD2,-,TRBJ2-2,TRBV2,TGTGCCAGCAGGGTTTTAGCGGGCGGGGAGCTGTTTTTT,CASRVLAGGELFF
TRBD2,-,TRBJ2-3,TRBV9,TGTGCCAGCAGCGTCTTGATAGCGGGAGGTTCAGATACGCAGTATTTT,CASSVLIAGGSDTQYF
-,-,TRBJ1-6,TRBV5-6,TGTGCCAGCAGCTTGGATGGGTCAGGGGCTCCCTCCTATAATTCACCCCTCCACTTT,CASSLDGSGAPSYNSPLHF
-,-,TRBJ2-7,TRBV5-4,TGTGCCAGCAGCTTGGGTCCTTACTACGAGCAGTACTTC,CASSLGPYYEQYF
TRBD2,-,TRBJ2-1,TRBV27,TGTGCCAGCAGTTGGCTGACTAGCGGGAGTCGCAATGAGCAGTTCTTC,CASSWLTSGSRNEQFF
TRBD2,-,TRBJ2-2,TRBV18,TGTGCCAGCTCACCACCGACTAGCAGAAGCACCGGGGAGCTGTTTTTT,CASSPPTSRSTGELFF
-,few,TRBJ2-5,TRBV4-3,TGCGCCAGCAGCCAAGGATCCGACTACCCTCAAGAGACCCAGTACTTC,CASSQGSDYPQETQYF
-,-,TRBJ2-1,TRBV18,TGTGCCAGCTCACCAAACAAACCAAATCCTCATGAGCAGTTCTTC,CASSPNKPNPHEQFF
TRBD2,-,TRBJ2-1,TRBV19,TGTGCCAGTAGTGCTAGCGGGAGAAATGAGCAGTTCTTC,CASSASGRNEQFF
-,-,TRBJ2-1,TRBV19,TGTGCCAGTAGTTTTAGCCTATCCTACAATGAGCAGTTCTTC,CASSFSLSYNEQFF
-,-,TRBJ1-1,TRBV6-6,TGTGCCAGCAGCTACGATGCAGGGTCCACTGAAGCTTTCTTT,CASSYDAGSTEAFF
TRBD2,-,TRBJ2-3,TRBV7-2,TGTGCCAGCAGTTCGAGCGGGAGCGCGGCAGATACGCAGTATTTT,CASSSSGSAADTQYF
-,-,TRBJ1-5,TRBV28,TGTGCCAGCAGCATTTTCGTAGGGGCGGGGGGCAATCAGCCCCAGCATTTT,CASSIFVGAGGNQPQHF
TRBD1,-,TRBJ2-7,TRBV5-6,TGTGCCAGCAGCTTGATCGGGACAGGGGCGGACGAGCAGTACTTC,CASSLIGTGADEQYF